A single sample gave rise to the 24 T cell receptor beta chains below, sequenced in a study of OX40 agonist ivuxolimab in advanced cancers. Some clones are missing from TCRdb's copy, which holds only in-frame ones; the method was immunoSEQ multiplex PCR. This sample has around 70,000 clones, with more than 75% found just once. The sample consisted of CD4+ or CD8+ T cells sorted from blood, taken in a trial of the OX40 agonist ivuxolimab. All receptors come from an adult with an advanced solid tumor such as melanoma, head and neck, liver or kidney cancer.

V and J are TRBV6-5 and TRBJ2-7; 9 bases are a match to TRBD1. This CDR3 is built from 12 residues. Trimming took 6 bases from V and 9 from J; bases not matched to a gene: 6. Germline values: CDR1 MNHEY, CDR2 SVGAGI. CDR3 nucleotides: TGTGCCAGCAGCAGGGACAGGGAGACGCAGTACTTC. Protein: CASSRDRETQYF.

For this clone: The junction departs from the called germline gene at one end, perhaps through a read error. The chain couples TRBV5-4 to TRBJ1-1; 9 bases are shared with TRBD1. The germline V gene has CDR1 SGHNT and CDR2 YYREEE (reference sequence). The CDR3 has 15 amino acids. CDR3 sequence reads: CASSLPQDRGGRRVF. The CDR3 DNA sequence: TGTGCCAGCAGCTTACCTCAGGACAGGGGAGGAAGGAGGGTCTTT. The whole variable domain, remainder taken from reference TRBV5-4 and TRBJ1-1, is ETGVTQSPTHLIKTRGQQVTLRCSSQSGHNTVSWYQQALGQGPQFIFQYYREEENGRGNFPPRFSGLQFPNYSSELNVNALELDDSALYLCASSLPQDRGGRRVFGQGTRLTVV.

CDR3 loop: CASSLRQGVTSGANVLTF. CDR3 bases: TGTGCCAGCAGTCTGCGACAGGGGGTTACCTCTGGGGCCAACGTCCTGACTTTC. The V gene is TRBV28, the J gene TRBJ2-6; 9 bases are shared with TRBD1. CDR1 and CDR2 from the germline V gene are MDHEN and SYDVKM. Trimming at V came to 5 bases and at J to 0 bases, leaving 8 bases not matched to a gene. The CDR3 is 18 residues long.

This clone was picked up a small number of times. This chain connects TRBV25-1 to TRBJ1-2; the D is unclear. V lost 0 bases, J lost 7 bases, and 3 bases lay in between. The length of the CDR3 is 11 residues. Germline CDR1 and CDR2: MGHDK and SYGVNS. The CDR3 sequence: CASSEYGGYTF. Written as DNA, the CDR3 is TGTGCCAGCAGTGAATATGGTGGCTACACCTTC.

In nucleotides, the CDR3 is TGTGCCAGCAGCTTGGGTTACAGGGGCGTAGTCAATGAGCAGTTCTTC. Its protein product is CASSLGYRGVVNEQFF. The rearrangement joins TRBV5-6 to TRBJ2-1; 7 positions match TRBD1. This CDR3 comprises 16 residues. Germline V gene sequence: CDR1 SGHDT, CDR2 YYEEEE. The J segment lost 6 bases and the V segment lost 0 bases, leaving 9 bases of the junction unmatched.

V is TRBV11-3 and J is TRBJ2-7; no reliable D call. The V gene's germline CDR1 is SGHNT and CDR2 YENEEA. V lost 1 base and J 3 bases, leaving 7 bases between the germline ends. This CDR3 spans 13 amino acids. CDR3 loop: CASSLGADYEQYF. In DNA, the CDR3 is TGTGCCAGCAGCTTAGGAGCTGACTACGAGCAGTACTTC.

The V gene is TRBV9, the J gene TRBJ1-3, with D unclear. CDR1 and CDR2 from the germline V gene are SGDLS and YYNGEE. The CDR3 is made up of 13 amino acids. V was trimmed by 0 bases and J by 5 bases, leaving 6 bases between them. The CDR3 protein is CASSVAPRNTIYF. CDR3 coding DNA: TGTGCCAGCAGCGTAGCGCCGAGAAACACCATATATTTT.

The DNA for the CDR3 is TGTGCCAGTAGTAGCGGGACAGCCGGTCTCCAGCCCCAGCATTTT. As protein: CASSSGTAGLQPQHF. This rearrangement joins TRBV19 to TRBJ1-5; TRBD1 matches 7 bases. The germline V gene encodes CDR1 LNHDA and CDR2 SQIVND (reference sequence). This CDR3 comprises 15 residues. The V gene end was trimmed by 4 bases and the J gene end by 7 bases; junction bases not matched to a gene: 10.

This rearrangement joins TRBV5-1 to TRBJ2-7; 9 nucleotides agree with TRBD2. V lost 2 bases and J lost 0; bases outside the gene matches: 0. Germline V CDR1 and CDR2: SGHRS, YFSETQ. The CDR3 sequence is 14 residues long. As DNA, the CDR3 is TGCGCCAGCAGCTTTAGCGGGAGCTCCTACGAGCAGTACTTC. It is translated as CASSFSGSSYEQYF.

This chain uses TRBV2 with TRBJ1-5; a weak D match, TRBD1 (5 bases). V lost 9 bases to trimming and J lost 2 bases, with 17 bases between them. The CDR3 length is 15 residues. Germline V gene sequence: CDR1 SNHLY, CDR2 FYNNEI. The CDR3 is CASTRDLLRNQPQHF. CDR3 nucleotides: TGTGCCAGTACTAGGGACCTTCTTCGCAATCAGCCCCAGCATTTT.

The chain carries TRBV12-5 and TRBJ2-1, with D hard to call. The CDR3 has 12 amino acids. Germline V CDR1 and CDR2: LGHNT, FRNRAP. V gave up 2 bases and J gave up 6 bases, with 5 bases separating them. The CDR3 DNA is TGTGCTAGTGGTTTGAGGGCCAATGAGCAGTTCTTC. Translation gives CASGLRANEQFF.

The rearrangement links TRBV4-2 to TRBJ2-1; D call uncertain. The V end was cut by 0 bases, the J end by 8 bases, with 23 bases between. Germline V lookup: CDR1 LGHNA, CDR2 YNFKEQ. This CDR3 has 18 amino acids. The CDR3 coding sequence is TGTGCCAGCAGCCAAGATCCCCTTTTTGTCCCCTTTACGGATGAGCAGTTCTTC. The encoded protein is CASSQDPLFVPFTDEQFF.

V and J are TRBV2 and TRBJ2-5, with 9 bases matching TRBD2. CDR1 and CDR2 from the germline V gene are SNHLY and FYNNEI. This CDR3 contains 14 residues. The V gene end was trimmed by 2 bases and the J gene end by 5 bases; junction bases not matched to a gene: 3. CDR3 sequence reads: CASSEWLAGETQYF. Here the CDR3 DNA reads TGTGCCAGCAGTGAATGGCTAGCGGGGGAGACCCAGTACTTC.

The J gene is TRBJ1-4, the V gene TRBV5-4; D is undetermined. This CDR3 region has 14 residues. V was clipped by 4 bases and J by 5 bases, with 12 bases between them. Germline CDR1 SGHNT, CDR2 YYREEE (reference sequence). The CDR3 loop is CASSLPGRNEKLFF. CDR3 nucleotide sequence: TGTGCCAGCAGCCTCCCGGGTAGGAATGAAAAACTGTTTTTT.

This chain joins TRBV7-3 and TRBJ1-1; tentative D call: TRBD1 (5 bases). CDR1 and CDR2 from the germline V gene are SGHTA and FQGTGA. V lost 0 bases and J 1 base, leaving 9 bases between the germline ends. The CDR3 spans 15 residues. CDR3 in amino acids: CASSLTGGQNTEAFF. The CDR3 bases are TGTGCCAGCAGCTTAACTGGCGGACAGAACACTGAAGCTTTCTTT.

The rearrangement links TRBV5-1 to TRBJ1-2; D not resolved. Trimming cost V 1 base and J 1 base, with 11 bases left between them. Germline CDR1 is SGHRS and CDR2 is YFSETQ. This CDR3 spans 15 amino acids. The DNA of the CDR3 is TGCGCCAGCAGCTTGCTAGCCACGGGTAACTATGGCTACACCTTC. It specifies CASSLLATGNYGYTF. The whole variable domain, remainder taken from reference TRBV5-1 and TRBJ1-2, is KAGVTQTPRYLIKTRGQQVTLSCSPISGHRSVSWYQQTPGQGLQFLFEYFSETQRNKGNFPGRFSGRQFSNSRSEMNVSTLELGDSALYLCASSLLATGNYGYTFGSGTRLTVV.

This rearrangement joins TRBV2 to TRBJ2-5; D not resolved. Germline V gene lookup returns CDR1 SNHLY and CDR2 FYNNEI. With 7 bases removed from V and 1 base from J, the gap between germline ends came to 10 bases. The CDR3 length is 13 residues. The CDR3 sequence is CASTNSLQETQYF. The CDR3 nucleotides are TGTGCCAGCACAAACAGCCTCCAAGAGACCCAGTACTTC.

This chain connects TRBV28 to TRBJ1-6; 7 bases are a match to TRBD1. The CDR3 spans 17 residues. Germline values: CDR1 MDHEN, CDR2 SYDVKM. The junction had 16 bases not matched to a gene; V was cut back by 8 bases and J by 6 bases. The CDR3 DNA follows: TGTGCCAGCGGGACCCACCCGGGGACAGCCCGTAATTCACCCCTCCACTTT. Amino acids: CASGTHPGTARNSPLHF.

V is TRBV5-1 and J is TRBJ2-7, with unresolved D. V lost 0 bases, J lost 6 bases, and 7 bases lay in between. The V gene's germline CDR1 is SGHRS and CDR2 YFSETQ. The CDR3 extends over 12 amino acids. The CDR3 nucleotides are TGCGCCAGCAGCTTGGTGGGCGGCGAGCAGTACTTC. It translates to CASSLVGGEQYF.

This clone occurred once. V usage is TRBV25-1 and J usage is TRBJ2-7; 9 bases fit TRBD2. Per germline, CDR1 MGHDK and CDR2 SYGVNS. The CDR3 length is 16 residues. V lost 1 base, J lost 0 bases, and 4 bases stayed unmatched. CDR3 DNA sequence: TGTGCCAGCAGTGAATCAGCGGGGGGCGCCTCCTACGAGCAGTACTTC. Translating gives CASSESAGGASYEQYF.

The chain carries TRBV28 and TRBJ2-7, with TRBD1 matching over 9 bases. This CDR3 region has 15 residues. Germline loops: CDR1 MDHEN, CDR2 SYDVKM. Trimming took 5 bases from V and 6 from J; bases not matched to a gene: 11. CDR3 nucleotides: TGTGCCAGCAGTAAGCCCCGGACAGGGGCAGGCGAGCAGTACTTC. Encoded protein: CASSKPRTGAGEQYF.

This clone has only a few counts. The CDR3 bases are TGTGCCAGTAGCCCTAGCGCAAGCACAGATACGCAGTATTTT. Amino acid sequence: CASSPSASTDTQYF. The chain recombines TRBV19 with TRBJ2-3; weak D call: TRBD2 (6 bases). V lost 6 bases and J 0 bases, leaving 10 bases between the germline ends. The CDR3 sequence is 14 residues long. In germline, CDR1 is LNHDA, CDR2 SQIVND (reference sequence).

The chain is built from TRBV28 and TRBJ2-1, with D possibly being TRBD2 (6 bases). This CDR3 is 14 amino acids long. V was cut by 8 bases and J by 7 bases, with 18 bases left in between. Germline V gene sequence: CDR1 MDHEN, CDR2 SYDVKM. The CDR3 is CASGRAGLGNEQFF. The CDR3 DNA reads TGTGCCAGCGGTCGAGCGGGCCTGGGGAATGAGCAGTTCTTC. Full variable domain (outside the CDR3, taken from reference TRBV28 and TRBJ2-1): DVKVTQSSRYLVKRTGEKVFLECVQDMDHENMFWYRQDPGLGLRLIYFSYDVKMKEKGDIPEGYSVSREKKERFSLILESASTNQTSMYLCASGRAGLGNEQFFGPGTRLTVL.

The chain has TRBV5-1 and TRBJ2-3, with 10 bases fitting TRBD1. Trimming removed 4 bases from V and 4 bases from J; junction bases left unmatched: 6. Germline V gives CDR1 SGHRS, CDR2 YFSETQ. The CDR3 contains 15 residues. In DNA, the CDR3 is TGCGCCAGCAGCGTAGGACAGGGGGTTTCAGATACGCAGTATTTT. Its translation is CASSVGQGVSDTQYF.